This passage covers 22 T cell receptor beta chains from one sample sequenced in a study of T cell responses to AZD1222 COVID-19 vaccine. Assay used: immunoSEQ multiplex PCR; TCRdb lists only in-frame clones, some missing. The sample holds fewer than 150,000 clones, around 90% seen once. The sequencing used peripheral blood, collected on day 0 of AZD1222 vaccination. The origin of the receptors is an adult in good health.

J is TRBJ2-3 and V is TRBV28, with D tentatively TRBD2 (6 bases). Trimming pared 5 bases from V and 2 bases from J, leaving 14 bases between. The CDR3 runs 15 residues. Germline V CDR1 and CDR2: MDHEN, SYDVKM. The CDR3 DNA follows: TGTGCCAGCAGTACCGGTCGGACTATCACAGATACGCAGTATTTT. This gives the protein CASSTGRTITDTQYF.

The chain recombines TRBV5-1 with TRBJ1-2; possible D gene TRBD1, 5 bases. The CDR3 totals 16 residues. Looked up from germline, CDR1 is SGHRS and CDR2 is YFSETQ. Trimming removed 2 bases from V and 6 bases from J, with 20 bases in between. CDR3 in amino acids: CASSFTGLTGWDGYTF. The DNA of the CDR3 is TGCGCCAGCAGCTTTACAGGCCTAACGGGGTGGGATGGCTACACCTTC.

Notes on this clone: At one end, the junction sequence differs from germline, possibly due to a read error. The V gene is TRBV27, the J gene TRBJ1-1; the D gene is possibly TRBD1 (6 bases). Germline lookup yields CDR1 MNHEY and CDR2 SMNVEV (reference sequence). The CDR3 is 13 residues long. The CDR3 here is CASRRDMKTEAFF. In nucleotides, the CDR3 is TGTGCCAGCAGACGGGACATGAAGACTGAAGCTTTCTTT.

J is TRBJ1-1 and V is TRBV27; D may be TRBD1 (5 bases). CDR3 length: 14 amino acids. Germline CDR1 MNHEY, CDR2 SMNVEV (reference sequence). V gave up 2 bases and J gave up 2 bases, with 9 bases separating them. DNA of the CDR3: TGTGCCAGCAGTTTAGGCAGGGTTAACACTGAAGCTTTCTTT. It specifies CASSLGRVNTEAFF.

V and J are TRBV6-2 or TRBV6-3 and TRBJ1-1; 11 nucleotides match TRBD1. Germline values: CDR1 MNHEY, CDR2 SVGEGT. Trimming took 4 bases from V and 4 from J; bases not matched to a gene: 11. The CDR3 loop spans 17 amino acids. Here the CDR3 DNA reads TGTGCCAGCAGTTCACCGGGACAGGGGGGTGAGGGCACTGAAGCTTTCTTT. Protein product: CASSSPGQGGEGTEAFF.

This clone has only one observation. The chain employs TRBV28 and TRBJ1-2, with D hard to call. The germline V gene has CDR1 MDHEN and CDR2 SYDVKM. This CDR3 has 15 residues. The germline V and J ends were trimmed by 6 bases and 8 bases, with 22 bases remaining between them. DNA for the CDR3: TGTGCCAGCAGCCCCACCGGTCGGCTGTTGCCAGGCTACACCTTC. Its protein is CASSPTGRLLPGYTF.

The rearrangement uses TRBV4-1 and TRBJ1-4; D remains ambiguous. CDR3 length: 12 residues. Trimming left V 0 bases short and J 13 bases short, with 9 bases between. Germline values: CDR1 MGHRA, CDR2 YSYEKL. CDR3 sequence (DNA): TGCGCCAGCAGCCAAGATAGCCGACGACTGTTTTTT. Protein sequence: CASSQDSRRLFF.

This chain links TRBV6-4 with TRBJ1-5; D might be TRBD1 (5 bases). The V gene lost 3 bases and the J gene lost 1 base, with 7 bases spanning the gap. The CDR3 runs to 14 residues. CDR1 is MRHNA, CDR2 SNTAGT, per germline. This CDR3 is CASSEGGSNQPQHF. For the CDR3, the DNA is TGTGCCAGCAGTGAGGGGGGGAGCAATCAGCCCCAGCATTTT.

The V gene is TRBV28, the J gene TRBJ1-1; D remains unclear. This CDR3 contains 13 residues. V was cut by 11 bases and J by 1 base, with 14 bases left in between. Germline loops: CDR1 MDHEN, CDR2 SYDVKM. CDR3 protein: CASAGRANTEAFF. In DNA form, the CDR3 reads TGTGCCTCAGCCGGGCGGGCGAACACTGAAGCTTTCTTT.

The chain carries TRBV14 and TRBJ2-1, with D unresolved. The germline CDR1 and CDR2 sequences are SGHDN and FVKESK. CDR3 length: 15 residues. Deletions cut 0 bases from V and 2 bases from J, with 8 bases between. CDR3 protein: CASSQEARPYNEQFF. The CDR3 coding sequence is TGTGCCAGCAGCCAAGAAGCTCGTCCCTACAATGAGCAGTTCTTC. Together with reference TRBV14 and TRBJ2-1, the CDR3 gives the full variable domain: EAGVTQFPSHSVIEKGQTVTLRCDPISGHDNLYWYRRVMGKEIKFLLHFVKESKQDESGMPNNRFLAERTGGTYSTLKVQPAELEDSGVYFCASSQEARPYNEQFFGPGTRLTVL.

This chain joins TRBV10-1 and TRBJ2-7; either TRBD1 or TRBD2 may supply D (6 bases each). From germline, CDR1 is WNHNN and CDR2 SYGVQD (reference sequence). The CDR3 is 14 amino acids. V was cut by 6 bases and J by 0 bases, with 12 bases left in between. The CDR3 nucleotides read TGCGCCAGCAGGAAGGGGGGAAACTCCTACGAGCAGTACTTC. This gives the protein CASRKGGNSYEQYF.

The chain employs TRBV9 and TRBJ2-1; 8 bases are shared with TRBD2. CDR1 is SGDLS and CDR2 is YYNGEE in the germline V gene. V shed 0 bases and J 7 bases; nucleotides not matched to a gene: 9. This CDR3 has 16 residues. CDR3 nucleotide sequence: TGTGCCAGCAGCGTAGACCCGGGACTAGTCGAGAATGAGCAGTTCTTC. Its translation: CASSVDPGLVENEQFF.

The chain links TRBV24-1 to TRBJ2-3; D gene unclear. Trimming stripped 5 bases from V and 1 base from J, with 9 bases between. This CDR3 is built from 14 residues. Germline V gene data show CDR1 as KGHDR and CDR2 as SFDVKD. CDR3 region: CATSARAGTDTQYF. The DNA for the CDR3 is TGTGCCACCAGTGCGCGTGCTGGCACAGATACGCAGTATTTT.

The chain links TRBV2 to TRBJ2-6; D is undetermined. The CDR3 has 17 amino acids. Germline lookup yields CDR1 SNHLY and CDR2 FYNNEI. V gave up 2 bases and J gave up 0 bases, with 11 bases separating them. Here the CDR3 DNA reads TGTGCCAGCAGTGAAAGAAGAGGAGCCTCTGGGGCCAACGTCCTGACTTTC. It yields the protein CASSERRGASGANVLTF.

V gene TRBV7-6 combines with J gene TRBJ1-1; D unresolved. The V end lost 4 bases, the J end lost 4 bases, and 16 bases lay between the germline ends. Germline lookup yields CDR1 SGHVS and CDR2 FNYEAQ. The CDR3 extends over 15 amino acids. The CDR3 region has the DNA TGTGCCAGCAGCTATACCGGCGGTGGTAGCACTGAAGCTTTCTTT. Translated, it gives CASSYTGGGSTEAFF. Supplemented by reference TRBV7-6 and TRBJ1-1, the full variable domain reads GAGVSQSPRYKVTKRGQDVALRCDPISGHVSLYWYRQALGQGPEFLTYFNYEAQQDKSGLPNDRFSAERPEGSISTLTIQRTEQRDSAMYRCASSYTGGGSTEAFFGQGTRLTVV.

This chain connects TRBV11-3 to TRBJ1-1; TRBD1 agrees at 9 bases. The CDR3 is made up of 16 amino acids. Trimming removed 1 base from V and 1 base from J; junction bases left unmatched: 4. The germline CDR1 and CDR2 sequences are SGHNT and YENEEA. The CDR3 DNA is TGTGCCAGCAGCTTAGTGGACAGGGGTGGGAACACTGAAGCTTTCTTT. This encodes CASSLVDRGGNTEAFF.

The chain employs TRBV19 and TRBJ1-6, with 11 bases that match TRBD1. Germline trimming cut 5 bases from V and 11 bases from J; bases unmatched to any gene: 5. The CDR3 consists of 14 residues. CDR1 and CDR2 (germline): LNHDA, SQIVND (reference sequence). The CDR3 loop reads CASSLDRGLPPLHF. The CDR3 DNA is TGTGCCAGTAGTTTGGACAGGGGGCTTCCACCCCTCCACTTT.

The CDR3 nucleotides are TGTGCCAGTAGTATTAGTCTAGCGGGCCCAGATACGCAGTATTTT. Its protein product is CASSISLAGPDTQYF. V usage is TRBV19 and J usage is TRBJ2-3; TRBD2 aligns across 8 bases. The junction had 6 bases not matched to a gene; V was cut back by 3 bases and J by 4 bases. Germline V gives CDR1 LNHDA, CDR2 SQIVND (reference sequence). This CDR3 spans 15 amino acids. Filled out from reference TRBV19 and TRBJ2-3, the complete variable domain reads DGGITQSPKYLFRKEGQNVTLSCEQNLNHDAMYWYRQDPGQGLRLIYYSQIVNDFQKGDIAEGYSVSREKKESFPLTVTSAQKNPTAFYLCASSISLAGPDTQYFGPGTRLTVL.

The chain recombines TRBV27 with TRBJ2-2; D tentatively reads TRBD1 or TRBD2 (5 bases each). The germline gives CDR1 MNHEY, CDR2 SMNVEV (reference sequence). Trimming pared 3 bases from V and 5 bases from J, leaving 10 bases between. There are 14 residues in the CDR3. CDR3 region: CASSLLWGTGELFF. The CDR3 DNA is TGTGCCAGCAGTTTGTTATGGGGGACCGGGGAGCTGTTTTTT.

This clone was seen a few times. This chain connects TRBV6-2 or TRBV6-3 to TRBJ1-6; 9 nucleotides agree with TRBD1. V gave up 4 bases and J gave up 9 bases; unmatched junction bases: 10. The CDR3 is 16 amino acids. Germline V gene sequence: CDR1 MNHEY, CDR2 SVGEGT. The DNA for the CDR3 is TGTGCCAGCAGTTGTCGGCTGGGACAGGGATGTTCACCCCTCCACTTT. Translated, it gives CASSCRLGQGCSPLHF.

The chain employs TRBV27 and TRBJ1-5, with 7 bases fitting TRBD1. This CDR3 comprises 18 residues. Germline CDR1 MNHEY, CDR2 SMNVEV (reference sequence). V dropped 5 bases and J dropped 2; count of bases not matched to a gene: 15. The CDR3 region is CASSPIMTGQWGNQPQHF. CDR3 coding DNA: TGTGCCAGCAGTCCCATCATGACAGGGCAATGGGGCAATCAGCCCCAGCATTTT.

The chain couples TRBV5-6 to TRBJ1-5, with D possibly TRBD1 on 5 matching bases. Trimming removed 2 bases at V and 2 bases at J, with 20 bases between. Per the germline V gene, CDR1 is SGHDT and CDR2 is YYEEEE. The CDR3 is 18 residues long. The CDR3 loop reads CASSLSAGQGFGNQPQHF. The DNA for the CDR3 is TGTGCCAGCAGCTTATCGGCAGGGCAGGGATTTGGCAATCAGCCCCAGCATTTT.